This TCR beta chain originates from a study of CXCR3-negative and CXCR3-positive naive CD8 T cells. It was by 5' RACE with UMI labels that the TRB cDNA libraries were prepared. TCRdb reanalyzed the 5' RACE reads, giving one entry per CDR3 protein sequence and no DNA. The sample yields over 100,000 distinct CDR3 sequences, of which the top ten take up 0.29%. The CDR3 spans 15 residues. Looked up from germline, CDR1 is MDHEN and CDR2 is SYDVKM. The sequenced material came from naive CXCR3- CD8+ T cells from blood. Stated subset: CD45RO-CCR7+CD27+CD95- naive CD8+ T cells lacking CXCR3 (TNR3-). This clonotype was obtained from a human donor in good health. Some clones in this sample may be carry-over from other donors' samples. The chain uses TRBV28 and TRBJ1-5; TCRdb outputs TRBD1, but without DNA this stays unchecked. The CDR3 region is CASSSNWGPNQPQHF.